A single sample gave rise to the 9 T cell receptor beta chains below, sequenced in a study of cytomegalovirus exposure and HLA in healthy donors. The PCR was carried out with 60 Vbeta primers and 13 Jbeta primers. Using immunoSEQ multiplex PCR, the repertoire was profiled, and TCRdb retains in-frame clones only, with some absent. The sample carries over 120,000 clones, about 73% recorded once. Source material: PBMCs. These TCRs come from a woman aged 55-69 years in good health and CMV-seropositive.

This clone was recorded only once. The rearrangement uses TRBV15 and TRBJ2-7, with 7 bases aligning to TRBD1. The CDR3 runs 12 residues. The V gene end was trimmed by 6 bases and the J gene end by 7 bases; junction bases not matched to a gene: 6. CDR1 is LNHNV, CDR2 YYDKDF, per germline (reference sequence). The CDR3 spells CATRGQPGEQYF. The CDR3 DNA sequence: TGTGCCACCAGGGGACAGCCTGGGGAGCAGTACTTC.

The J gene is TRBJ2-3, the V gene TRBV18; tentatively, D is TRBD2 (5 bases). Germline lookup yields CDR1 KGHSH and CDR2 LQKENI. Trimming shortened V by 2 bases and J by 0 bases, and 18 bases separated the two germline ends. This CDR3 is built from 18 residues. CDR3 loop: CASSPLVLERSSTDTQYF. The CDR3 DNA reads TGTGCCAGCTCACCATTAGTTTTAGAGCGGTCTAGCACAGATACGCAGTATTTT.

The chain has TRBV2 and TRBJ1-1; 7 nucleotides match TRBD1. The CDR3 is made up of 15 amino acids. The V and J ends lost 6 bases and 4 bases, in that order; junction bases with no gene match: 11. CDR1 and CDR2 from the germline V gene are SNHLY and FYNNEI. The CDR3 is CASSRTGQASTEAFF. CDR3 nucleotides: TGTGCCAGCAGCCGCACCGGACAGGCTAGCACTGAAGCTTTCTTT.

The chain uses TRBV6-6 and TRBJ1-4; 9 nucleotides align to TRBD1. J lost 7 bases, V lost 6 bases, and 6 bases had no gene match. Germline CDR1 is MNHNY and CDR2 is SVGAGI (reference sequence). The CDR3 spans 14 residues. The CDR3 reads CASRYSTGGEKLFF. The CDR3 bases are TGTGCCAGCAGATATTCGACAGGGGGTGAAAAACTGTTTTTT.

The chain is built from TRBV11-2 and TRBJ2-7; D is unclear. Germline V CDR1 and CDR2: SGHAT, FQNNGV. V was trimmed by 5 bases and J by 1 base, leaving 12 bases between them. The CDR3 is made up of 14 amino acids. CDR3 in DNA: TGTGCCAGCAGCCTCCCTCAGGTTTCCTACGAGCAGTACTTC. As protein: CASSLPQVSYEQYF.

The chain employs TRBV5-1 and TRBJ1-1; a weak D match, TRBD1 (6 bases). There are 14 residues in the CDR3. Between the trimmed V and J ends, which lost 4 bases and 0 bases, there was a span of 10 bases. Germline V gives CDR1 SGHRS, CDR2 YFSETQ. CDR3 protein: CASSADSMNTEAFF. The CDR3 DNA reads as TGCGCCAGCAGCGCGGACAGTATGAACACTGAAGCTTTCTTT.

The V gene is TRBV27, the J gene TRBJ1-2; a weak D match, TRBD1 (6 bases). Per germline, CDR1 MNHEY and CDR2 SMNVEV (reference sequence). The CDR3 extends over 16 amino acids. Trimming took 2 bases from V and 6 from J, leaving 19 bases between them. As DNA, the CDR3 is TGTGCCAGCAGTTTAAGGGGGGTGGGGGGGCGAAATGGCTACACCTTC. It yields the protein CASSLRGVGGRNGYTF.

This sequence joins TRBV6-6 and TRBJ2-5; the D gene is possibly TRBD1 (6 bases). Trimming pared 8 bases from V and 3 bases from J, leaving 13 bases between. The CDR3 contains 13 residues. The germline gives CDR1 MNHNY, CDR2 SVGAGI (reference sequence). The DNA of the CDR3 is TGTGCCAGCGTTTGGGACATCGAAGAGACCCAGTACTTC. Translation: CASVWDIEETQYF.

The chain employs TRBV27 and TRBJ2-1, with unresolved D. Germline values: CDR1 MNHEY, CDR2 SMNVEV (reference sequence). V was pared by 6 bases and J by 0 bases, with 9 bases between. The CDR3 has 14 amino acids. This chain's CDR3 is CASSRPSSYNEQFF. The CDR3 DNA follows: TGTGCCAGCAGCCGTCCTAGCTCCTACAATGAGCAGTTCTTC.